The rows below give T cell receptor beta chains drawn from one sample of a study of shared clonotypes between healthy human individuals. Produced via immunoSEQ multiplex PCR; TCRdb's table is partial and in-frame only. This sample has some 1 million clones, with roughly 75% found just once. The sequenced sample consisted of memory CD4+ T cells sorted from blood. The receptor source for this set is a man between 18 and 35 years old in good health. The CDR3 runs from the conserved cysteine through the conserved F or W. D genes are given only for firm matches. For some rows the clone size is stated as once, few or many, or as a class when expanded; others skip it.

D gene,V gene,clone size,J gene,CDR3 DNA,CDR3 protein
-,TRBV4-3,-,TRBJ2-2,TGCGCCAGCAGAGCTAGCGAGAACACCGGGGAGCTGTTTTTT,CASRASENTGELFF
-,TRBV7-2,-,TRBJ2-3,TGTGCCAGCAGCTTGATCCGGGACCAACAAGATACGCAGTATTTT,CASSLIRDQQDTQYF
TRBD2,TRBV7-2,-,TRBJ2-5,TGTGCCAGCAGCGCCCGAGCTAGCGGGGGGGAGACCCAGTACTTC,CASSARASGGETQYF
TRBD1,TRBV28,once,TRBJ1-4,TGTGCCAGCAGGCCTCGGACAGGGTCCCCTCGGAGTGAAAAACTGTTTTTT,CASRPRTGSPRSEKLFF
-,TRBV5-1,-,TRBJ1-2,TGCGCCAGCAGTCCAACAGGGTTGATGAACTATGGCTACACCTTC,CASSPTGLMNYGYTF
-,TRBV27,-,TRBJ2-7,TGTGCCAGCAGTTTAAAACACAGCTACGAGCAGTACTTC,CASSLKHSYEQYF
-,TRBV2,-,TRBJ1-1,TGTGCCAGAGGGGTGAGGAACACTGAAGCTTTCTTT,CARGVRNTEAFF
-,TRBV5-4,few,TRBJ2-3,TGTGCCAGCAACCCCCGTGGCTCAAAGTCGGCAGATACGCAGTATTTT,CASNPRGSKSADTQYF
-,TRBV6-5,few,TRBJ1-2,TGTGCCACCCAGTCCACAGGGATAGGGGGCTACACCTTC,CATQSTGIGGYTF
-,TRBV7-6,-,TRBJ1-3,TGTGCCAGCAGACCCGGGGAGGGCGGAAACACCATATATTTT,CASRPGEGGNTIYF
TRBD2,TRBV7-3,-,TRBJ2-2,TGTGCCAGCAGCGTAGCGGGTGACACCGGGGAGCTGTTTTTT,CASSVAGDTGELFF
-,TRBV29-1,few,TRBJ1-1,TGCAGCGTTAGGCAGGGAGGAAAAACTGAAGCTTTCTTT,CSVRQGGKTEAFF
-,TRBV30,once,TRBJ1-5,TGTGCCTGGAGTGTAAGGGGTGGAGGAAGTCAGCCCCAGCATTTT,CAWSVRGGGSQPQHF
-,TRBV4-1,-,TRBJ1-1,TGCGCCAGCAGCCAACAGGGAATCACTGAAGCTTTCTTT,CASSQQGITEAFF
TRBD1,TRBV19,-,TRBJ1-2,TGTGCCAGTAGGACCGGGACAGGGTGTGATGGCTACACCTTC,CASRTGTGCDGYTF
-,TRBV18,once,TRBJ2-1,TGTGCCAGCTCGCAAGGACCCCAGGGACCCAATGAGCAGTTCTTC,CASSQGPQGPNEQFF
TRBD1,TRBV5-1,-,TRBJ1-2,TGCGCCAGCAGCTGGACAGGGCAATCCGTCTATGGCTACACCTTC,CASSWTGQSVYGYTF
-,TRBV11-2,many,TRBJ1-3,TGTGCCAGCAGCTTAGATAATAGCTGGGGGAGCTCTGGAAACACCATATATTTT,CASSLDNSWGSSGNTIYF
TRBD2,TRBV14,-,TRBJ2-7,TGTGCCAGCAGCGGGCCGGGACTAGCGGGCTACGAGCAGTACTTC,CASSGPGLAGYEQYF
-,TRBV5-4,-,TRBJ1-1,TGTGCCAGCAGCTTGGAAGGCAGGAACACTGAAGCTTTCTTT,CASSLEGRNTEAFF
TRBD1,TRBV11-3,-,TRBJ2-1,TGTGCCAGCAGCTTAGGGACAGGACGCGGGAATGAGCAGTTCTTC,CASSLGTGRGNEQFF
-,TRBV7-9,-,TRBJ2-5,TGTGCCAGCAGCTTATTGAGTCAGGGAGGGACCCAGTACTTC,CASSLLSQGGTQYF
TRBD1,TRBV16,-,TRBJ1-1,TGTGCCAGCACCCGGGACAGGGGAACCACTGAAGCTTTCTTT,CASTRDRGTTEAFF
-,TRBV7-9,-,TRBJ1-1,TGTGCCAGCAGCCGGGGGGAGGAGACTGAAGCTTTCTTT,CASSRGEETEAFF
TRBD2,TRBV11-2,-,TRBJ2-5,TGTGCCAGCAGCTTAGGGCCCGTAGCGGGAGAGACCCAGTACTTC,CASSLGPVAGETQYF
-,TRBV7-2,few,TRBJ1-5,TGTGCCAGCAGCTCGCGGGCCCTTAACCGTCAGCCCCAGCATTTT,CASSSRALNRQPQHF
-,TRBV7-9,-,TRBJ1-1,TGTGCCAGCAGAAAGGAGGGGGTTAACACTGAAGCTTTCTTT,CASRKEGVNTEAFF